This is a list of T cell receptor beta chains from one sample in a study of CD8+CD57+ T cells in acquired aplastic anemia. Each CDR3 protein is one row after TCRdb ran MiXCR on the reads. Of roughly 420,000 distinct CDR3 sequences listed, 65% to 75% are singletons. The sample consisted of sorted CD4+, CD8+, or CD8+CD57+ T cells (not recorded which) from PBMCs. The origin of the receptors is a human donor in good health, serving as a control. The CDR3 runs from the conserved cysteine through the conserved F or W. Fields, in order: clone size, V gene, J gene, CDR3 protein. Only some rows state a clone size, as once, few, many or a class for expanded clones.

clone size: NA
V gene: TRBV7-2
J gene: TRBJ2-3
CDR3 protein: CASTPNSYNEQYF

clone size: once
V gene: TRBV7-3
J gene: TRBJ1-4
CDR3 protein: CASSLTGRANEKLFF

clone size: many
V gene: TRBV19
J gene: TRBJ2-3
CDR3 protein: CASSISEGYSTDTQYF

clone size: many
V gene: TRBV6-1
J gene: TRBJ1-1
CDR3 protein: CASNWSGTKEKAFF

clone size: NA
V gene: TRBV3-1
J gene: TRBJ2-6
CDR3 protein: CASNKGTLKLSLDKAPTF

clone size: NA
V gene: TRBV7-2
J gene: TRBJ1-5
CDR3 protein: CASSRAINQGQHF

clone size: many
V gene: TRBV7-3
J gene: TRBJ2-7
CDR3 protein: CASSLGPASYEQYF

clone size: NA
V gene: TRBV9
J gene: TRBJ1-1
CDR3 protein: CASSGAITGASTEAFF

clone size: NA
V gene: TRBV7-9
J gene: TRBJ2-6
CDR3 protein: CASSAGLEGADAQVLTF

clone size: once
V gene: TRBV5-1
J gene: TRBJ2-6
CDR3 protein: CASSPGAGGNVLTF

clone size: many
V gene: TRBV18
J gene: TRBJ1-2
CDR3 protein: CASSPRVSPNYGYTF

clone size: many
V gene: TRBV9
J gene: TRBJ2-2
CDR3 protein: CASNGASNTGELFF

clone size: NA
V gene: TRBV7-6
J gene: NA
CDR3 protein: CASSPERTEVEAFF

clone size: once
V gene: TRBV9
J gene: TRBJ1-6
CDR3 protein: CASSVRGAATDTSPLHF

clone size: NA
V gene: TRBV19
J gene: TRBJ1-6
CDR3 protein: CASSNRQESLNSPLHF

clone size: NA
V gene: TRBV9
J gene: TRBJ1-6
CDR3 protein: CASSAGQAVSPLHF

clone size: NA
V gene: TRBV12-5
J gene: TRBJ2-7
CDR3 protein: CASTVAAEQYF

clone size: NA
V gene: TRBV7-9
J gene: TRBJ1-2
CDR3 protein: CASGVASGGYTF

clone size: NA
V gene: TRBV7-2
J gene: TRBJ2-5
CDR3 protein: CASSQDQLHDYQHF

clone size: NA
V gene: TRBV20-1
J gene: TRBJ1-2
CDR3 protein: CSAFLAGASDGYTF

clone size: few
V gene: TRBV6-1
J gene: TRBJ2-2
CDR3 protein: CASSGPGELFF

clone size: once
V gene: TRBV7-2
J gene: TRBJ1-6
CDR3 protein: CASSLAGGRFSPLHF

clone size: NA
V gene: TRBV6-4
J gene: TRBJ1-1
CDR3 protein: CASSDVTGRDTEAFF

clone size: NA
V gene: TRBV5-1
J gene: TRBJ2-5
CDR3 protein: CASSQGQTQATQYF

clone size: NA
V gene: TRBV7-9
J gene: TRBJ2-7
CDR3 protein: CASSLDSRYERYF

clone size: NA
V gene: TRBV29-1
J gene: TRBJ2-7
CDR3 protein: CSVSLPASSYEQYF